This T cell receptor (beta chain) was documented in a study of CD8 T cells in Susac syndrome. In the study overall: Intravenous immunoglobulin alone or corticosteroids were being given to patients with Susac syndrome at blood draw, unless they were therapy-naive.

A quantity of about 0.5 to 1 ug RNA underwent reverse transcription using random hexamers. TCRdb processed the immunoSEQ multiplex PCR reads anew with MiXCR; each CDR3 protein has one entry. Altogether fewer than 95,000 distinct CDR3 sequences are present, about 95% being singletons, with the ten largest covering approximately 0.57%. Findings and limits, study-wide: The greatest CD8+ clonal expansion in Susac occurred in TEMRA cells and in active patients.

There are a few counts of this clonotype. Its antigen is not known. The TCR was taken from a human donor with Susac syndrome. The sample comprised CD8+ T cells from PBMCs.

In DNA form, the CDR3 reads TGTGCCACCAGTGATCCGACAGAAGGCGATACGCAGTATTTT. As protein: CATSDPTEGDTQYF. The chain links TRBV24-1 to TRBJ2-3; perhaps TRBD1 as D (5 bases). The CDR3 contains 14 residues. Trimming left V 3 bases short and J 6 bases short, with 12 bases between. The germline gives CDR1 KGHDR, CDR2 SFDVKD.